The T cell receptor beta chain described here comes from a study of CD8 T cells in ankylosing spondylitis. V lost 8 bases and J lost 4; bases outside the gene matches: 7. The CDR3 has 14 residues. Germline CDR1 and CDR2: SNHLY and FYNNEI. This clonotype was found many times. Its cognate antigen is unknown. It was by quantitative 5'-RACE with molecular barcodes that TCR beta libraries were made. TCRdb fed the 5' RACE reads into MiXCR, producing one record per CDR3 protein. Here the sample spans fewer than 750,000 distinct CDR3 sequences, roughly 19% being singletons. Findings and limits, study-wide: Some motif variants had been reported before (in reactive arthritis synovial fluid and blood). Seemingly distinctive of ankylosing spondylitis blood was a TCR beta motif formed by eight highly homologous variants.

The J gene is TRBJ1-5, the V gene TRBV2, with 8 bases fitting TRBD1. Sequencing was carried out using blood, either unsorted or a sorted T cell fraction (not recorded which). The sequence was collected from a male donor with ankylosing spondylitis. The DNA of the CDR3 is TGTGCCAGCTCAGGACAGGGCCGGAATCAGCCCCAGCATTTT. Protein: CASSGQGRNQPQHF. The entire variable domain, with the rest obtained from reference TRBV2 and TRBJ1-5, is as follows: EPEVTQTPSHQVTQMGQEVILRCVPISNHLYFYWYRQILGQKVEFLVSFYNNEISEKSEIFDDQFSVERPDGSNFTLKIRSTKLEDSAMYFCASSGQGRNQPQHFGDGTRLSIL.